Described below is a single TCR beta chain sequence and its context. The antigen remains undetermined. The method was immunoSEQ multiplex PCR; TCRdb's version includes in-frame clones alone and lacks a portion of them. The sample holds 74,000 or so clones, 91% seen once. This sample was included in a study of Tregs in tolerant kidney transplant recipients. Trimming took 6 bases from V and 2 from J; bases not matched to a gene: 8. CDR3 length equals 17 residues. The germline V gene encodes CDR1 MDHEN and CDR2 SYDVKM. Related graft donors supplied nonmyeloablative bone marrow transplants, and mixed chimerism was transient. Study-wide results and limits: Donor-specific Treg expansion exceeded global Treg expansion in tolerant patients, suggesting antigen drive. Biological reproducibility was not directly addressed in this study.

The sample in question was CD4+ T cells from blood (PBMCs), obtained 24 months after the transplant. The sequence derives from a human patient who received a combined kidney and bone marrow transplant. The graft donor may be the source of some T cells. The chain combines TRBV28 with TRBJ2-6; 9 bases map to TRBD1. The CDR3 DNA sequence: TGTGCCAGCAGCCCGGGACAGGGTGTTACTGGGGCCAACGTCCTGACTTTC. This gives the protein CASSPGQGVTGANVLTF.